This T cell receptor beta chain originates from a study of blood T cell repertoires in COVID-19. Study-level information: Italy, Spain and the United States were the sources of the convalescent and acute COVID-19 samples. PBMCs, B-cell-depleted T cells, or T cells were the source of the cDNA or gDNA that made up the material.

This clone has a single count. Per the authors' pipeline: Amplified reference gene primers provided the basis for estimating nucleated cell counts. Method: immunoSEQ multiplex PCR; TCRdb's copy keeps in-frame clones and lacks some. V and J calls and clone size follow that table, whereas D and trimming were derived from the DNA. Here the sample spans tens of thousands of clones, about 88% being singletons. V shed 0 bases and J shed 5 bases, with 6 bases lying between them. CDR3 length: 12 amino acids. CDR1 and CDR2 from the germline V gene are SGHRS and YFSETQ. The chain joins TRBV5-1 to TRBJ2-7, with D possibly matching TRBD1 (5 bases). The sequenced sample was peripheral blood. The TCR comes from a man in his 60s with acute or convalescent COVID-19. CDR3 in DNA: TGCGCCAGCAGCTTGGCAGGGAACGAGCAGTACTTC. Protein sequence: CASSLAGNEQYF. The variable domain in full, with the rest retrieved from reference TRBV5-1 and TRBJ2-7, is KAGVTQTPRYLIKTRGQQVTLSCSPISGHRSVSWYQQTPGQGLQFLFEYFSETQRNKGNFPGRFSGRQFSNSRSEMNVSTLELGDSALYLCASSLAGNEQYFGPGTRLTVT.